This T cell receptor (beta chain) was retrieved from a study of shared clonotypes between healthy human individuals. The CDR3 runs 17 residues. Germline assignment: CDR1 SGHNT and CDR2 YENEEA. Trimming left V 3 bases short and J 0 bases short, with 15 bases between. Assay used: immunoSEQ multiplex PCR; TCRdb lists only in-frame clones, some missing. Altogether 2,100,000 or so clones are present, almost 96% being singletons, with the ten largest covering around 0.13%. Study outcomes and limitations: Generally, naive subsets came out with larger estimated richness than memory subsets.

This clone was observed once. Its antigen is still unknown. J is TRBJ1-5 and V is TRBV11-3; D is uncertain. The material sequenced was naive CD4+ T cells sorted from blood. Described subset: CD45RA+ positively selected. This TCR derives from a man aged 18 to 29 in good health. CDR3 loop: CASSFNPGSFSNQPQHF. CDR3 coding DNA: TGTGCCAGCAGCTTTAATCCGGGCTCATTTAGCAATCAGCCCCAGCATTTT. Drawing the rest from reference TRBV11-3 and TRBJ1-5, the complete variable domain is EAGVVQSPRYKIIEKKQPVAFWCNPISGHNTLYWYLQNLGQGPELLIRYENEEAVDDSQLPKDRFSAERLKGVDSTLKIQPAELGDSAVYLCASSFNPGSFSNQPQHFGDGTRLSIL.